This T cell receptor (beta chain) was recovered during a study of cytomegalovirus exposure and HLA in healthy donors. The PCR employed 60 Vbeta primers together with 13 Jbeta primers. Sequencing used immunoSEQ multiplex PCR; TCRdb keeps in-frame clones, though not all of them. Of over 130,000 clones in the sample, 70% to 90% are singletons; the top ten hold roughly 0.5%. The germline gives CDR1 LNHDA, CDR2 SQIVND (reference sequence). The CDR3 is made up of 14 amino acids. V shed 4 bases and J 4 bases; nucleotides not matched to a gene: 3. Sequenced material: PBMCs. The TCR originated in a woman aged 40 to 50 in good health and CMV-seronegative. This chain uses TRBV19 with TRBJ2-5, with TRBD1 identical over 10 bases. The CDR3 region is CASSTDRGRETQYF. The DNA for the CDR3 is TGTGCCAGTAGTACCGACAGGGGGCGAGAGACCCAGTACTTC. Drawing the rest from reference TRBV19 and TRBJ2-5, the complete variable domain is DGGITQSPKYLFRKEGQNVTLSCEQNLNHDAMYWYRQDPGQGLRLIYYSQIVNDFQKGDIAEGYSVSREKKESFPLTVTSAQKNPTAFYLCASSTDRGRETQYFGPGTRLLVL.